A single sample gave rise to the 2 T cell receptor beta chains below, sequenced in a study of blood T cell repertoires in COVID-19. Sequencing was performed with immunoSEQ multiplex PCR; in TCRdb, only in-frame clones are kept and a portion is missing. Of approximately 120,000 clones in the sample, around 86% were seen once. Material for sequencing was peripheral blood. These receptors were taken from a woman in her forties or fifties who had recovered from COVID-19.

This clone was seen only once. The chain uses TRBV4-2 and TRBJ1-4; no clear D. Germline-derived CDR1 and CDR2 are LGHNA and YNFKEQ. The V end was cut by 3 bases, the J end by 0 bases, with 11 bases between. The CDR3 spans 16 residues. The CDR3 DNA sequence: TGTGCCAGCAGCCACTCCTACTCCGCAACTAATGAAAAACTGTTTTTT. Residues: CASSHSYSATNEKLFF.

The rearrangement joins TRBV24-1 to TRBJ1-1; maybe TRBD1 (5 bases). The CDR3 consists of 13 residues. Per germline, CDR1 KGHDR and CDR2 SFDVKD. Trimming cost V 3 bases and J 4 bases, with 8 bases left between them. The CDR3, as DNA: TGTGCCACCAGTGATCTGGGGGGCACTGAAGCTTTCTTT. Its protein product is CATSDLGGTEAFF.